One and the same sample provided the 16 T cell receptor beta chains below, sequenced in a study of blood T cells in healthy people across ages. The use of a sample-barcoded 5' primer and a J-beta primer mix characterized a second PCR of 7 to 11 cycles. TCRdb re-called the 5' RACE reads with MiXCR, one entry per CDR3 protein. The sample yields about 800,000 distinct CDR3 sequences, around 45% seen once. Material for sequencing was blood. The receptors were gathered from a man older than 75 in good health.

A few counts support this clonotype. The chain employs TRBV20-1 and TRBJ2-7; 13 bases agree with TRBD2. V was pared by 3 bases and J by 7 bases, with 6 bases of the junction left unmatched. The CDR3 is 14 residues long. The germline gives CDR1 DFQATT, CDR2 SNEGSKA (reference sequence). The DNA for the CDR3 is TGCAGTGCTAGCGGACTAGCGGGAGCTCGTGAGCAGTACTTC. It codes for CSASGLAGAREQYF.

This clonotype was seen only a few times. This chain connects TRBV21-1 to TRBJ2-1; the table assigns TRBD2, which was not confirmed against the DNA. TRBV21-1 is labeled a pseudogene. The CDR3 spans 16 residues. Here the CDR3 DNA reads TGTGCCAGCAGCAAACTAGCGGGAGAGCCCTACAATGAGCAGTTCTTC. This translates into CASSKLAGEPYNEQFF.

This clonotype came up many times. The CDR3 coding sequence is TGCAGTACCACTAGCGGCGAAGAGACCCAGTACTTC. This sequence encodes CSTTSGEETQYF. The chain joins TRBV20-1 to TRBJ2-5; 8 nucleotides match TRBD2. J lost 3 bases, V lost 8 bases, and 5 bases had no gene match. Germline V gene data show CDR1 as DFQATT and CDR2 as SNEGSKA (reference sequence). CDR3 length equals 12 residues.

This clonotype turned up a few times. The V and J genes are TRBV7-2 and TRBJ2-4; D remains unclear. The J call is uncertain, as TRBJ2-7 better fits the DNA end. Per the germline V gene, CDR1 is SGHTA and CDR2 is FQGNSA. This CDR3 is 13 amino acids long. The CDR3 region has the DNA TGTGCCAGCAGCGTAGTGGCAACCTACGAGCAGTACTTC. Protein: CASSVVATYEQYF.

V is TRBV12-3 or TRBV12-4 and J is TRBJ2-1; 10 bases map to TRBD1. The CDR3 runs to 15 residues. J gave up 3 bases and V 3 bases, and 2 bases lay outside the gene matches. This CDR3 is CASSFGTGDYNEQFF. The DNA of the CDR3 is TGTGCCAGCAGTTTCGGGACAGGGGACTACAATGAGCAGTTCTTC.

CDR3 in amino acids: CSVEGRDTETQYF. CDR3 bases: TGCAGCGTTGAAGGCCGGGACACTGAGACCCAGTACTTC. V usage is TRBV29-1 and J usage is TRBJ2-5; D might be TRBD1 (6 bases). The V end lost 1 base, the J end lost 5 bases, and 11 bases lay between the germline ends. CDR1 and CDR2 (germline): SQVTM, ANQGSEA. The CDR3 length is 13 residues.

The rearrangement uses TRBV29-1 and TRBJ1-4; D unclear. V was trimmed by 2 bases and J by 7 bases, leaving 14 bases between them. The V gene's germline CDR1 is SQVTM and CDR2 ANQGSEA. This CDR3 is built from 14 residues. The CDR3 DNA reads TGCAGCGTTGAATTAGCGGCCTCTTCTGAAAAACTGTTTTTT. This translates into CSVELAASSEKLFF.

This clonotype was picked up a small number of times. The CDR3 sequence: CASTSGSGPWDEQYF. As DNA, the CDR3 is TGTGCCAGCACTTCAGGTAGCGGGCCCTGGGACGAGCAGTACTTC. The V gene is TRBV27, the J gene TRBJ2-5; 7 bases match TRBD2. The DNA end lines up better with TRBJ2-7; the J call may be wrong. Germline V gene lookup returns CDR1 MNHEY and CDR2 SMNVEV (reference sequence). This CDR3 comprises 15 residues.

The CDR3 bases are TGTGCCAGCAGCCAAGTCCCTTCTGGGGCCAACGTCCTGACTTTC. Its translation is CASSQVPSGANVLTF. The chain employs TRBV3-1 and TRBJ2-6; the D is unclear. V lost 1 base to trimming and J lost 1 base, with 5 bases between them. The CDR3 covers 15 residues. Germline CDR1 is LGHDT and CDR2 is YNNKEL (reference sequence).

The gene calls are TRBV5-1 and TRBJ2-2; possibly TRBD2 for D (6 bases). V was pared by 0 bases and J by 9 bases, with 12 bases between. CDR3 size: 14 residues. Looked up from germline, CDR1 is SGHRS and CDR2 is YFSETQ. The CDR3, as DNA: TGCGCCAGCAGCTTGGGCGGGGCGGACCGGGAGCTGTTTTTT. Encoded protein: CASSLGGADRELFF. The complete variable domain, with remaining parts taken from reference TRBV5-1 and TRBJ2-2, reads KAGVTQTPRYLIKTRGQQVTLSCSPISGHRSVSWYQQTPGQGLQFLFEYFSETQRNKGNFPGRFSGRQFSNSRSEMNVSTLELGDSALYLCASSLGGADRELFFGEGSRLTVL.

The rearrangement joins TRBV5-5 to TRBJ2-3, with 11 bases matching TRBD2. CDR3 length equals 16 residues. With 1 base clipped from V and 1 base from J, the junction kept 2 bases outside the gene matches. Germline CDR1 SGHKS, CDR2 YYEKEE (reference sequence). Here the CDR3 reads CASSLILAGGTDTQYF. The DNA for the CDR3 is TGTGCCAGCAGCTTGATACTAGCGGGAGGCACAGATACGCAGTATTTT.

This clonotype appeared a few times. The DNA of the CDR3 is TGTGCCAGCAGCTCACTAAGACTAGCTGGGGCCAACGTCCTGACTTTC. Its translation is CASSSLRLAGANVLTF. The V and J genes are TRBV5-6 and TRBJ2-6; D is possibly TRBD2 (6 bases). V lost 3 bases to trimming and J lost 2 bases, with 12 bases between them. There are 16 residues in the CDR3. Germline V gene data show CDR1 as SGHDT and CDR2 as YYEEEE. Full variable domain (outside the CDR3, taken from reference TRBV5-6 and TRBJ2-6): DAGVTQSPTHLIKTRGQQVTLRCSPKSGHDTVSWYQQALGQGPQFIFQYYEEEERQRGNFPDRFSGHQFPNYSSELNVNALLLGDSALYLCASSSLRLAGANVLTFGAGSRLTVL.

About this clonotype itself: The junction shows a germline mismatch at one end, possibly a read error. The chain combines TRBV11-3 with TRBJ2-1; D remains ambiguous. The DNA end lines up better with TRBJ2-7; the J call may be wrong. This CDR3 region has 14 residues. Germline values: CDR1 SGHNT, CDR2 YENEEA. In nucleotides, the CDR3 is TGTGCCAGCAGCGTAGAGCCGCGGTCCTACGAGCAGTACTTC. Protein product: CASSVEPRSYEQYF.

This rearrangement joins TRBV6-5 to TRBJ2-5, with D possibly matching TRBD2 (6 bases). The germline gives CDR1 MNHEY, CDR2 SVGAGI. This CDR3 contains 14 residues. V lost 6 bases and J 4 bases, leaving 15 bases between the germline ends. CDR3 nucleotides: TGTGCCAGCAGCTACGGGGGTGGCGCAGAGACCCAGTACTTC. Encoded protein: CASSYGGGAETQYF.

The chain has TRBV6-1 and TRBJ2-3; D gene ambiguous. V was clipped by 7 bases and J by 5 bases, with 10 bases between them. CDR3 length: 12 amino acids. Germline CDR1 MNHNS, CDR2 SASEGT. The CDR3 sequence: CASTDALDTQYF. As DNA, the CDR3 is TGTGCCAGCACCGACGCGTTAGATACGCAGTATTTT.

V gene TRBV20-1 combines with J gene TRBJ1-3; D is unresolved. CDR1 is DFQATT and CDR2 is SNEGSKA in the germline V gene (reference sequence). The V and J ends lost 5 bases and 4 bases respectively, with 12 bases between them. The CDR3 extends over 13 amino acids. CDR3 sequence (DNA): TGCAGTGCTCTCCAGACGGCCGGAAACACCATATATTTT. Translated, it gives CSALQTAGNTIYF.